Each of the 24 T cell receptor beta chains below was sequenced from the same sample in a study of Tregs in tolerant kidney transplant recipients. Assay used: immunoSEQ multiplex PCR; TCRdb lists only in-frame clones, some missing. The specimen's table records roughly 30,000 clones. The sample here was CD8+ T cells from blood, taken before the transplant. These receptors came from a human donor who received a combined kidney and bone marrow transplant.

A remark on this clone: The CDR3 goes on 3 residues after the read ends, and that part is filled in from the germline J gene. The chain recombines TRBV7-9 with TRBJ2-7; TRBD1 might be the D (6 bases). The CDR3 consists of 14 residues. Germline CDR1 is SEHNR and CDR2 is FQNEAQ (reference sequence). Trimming removed 7 bases at V and 2 bases at J, with 15 bases between. CDR3 DNA, as far as it was read: TGTGCCAGCATCCCACCGGGACAACCCTACGAG. Amino acids: CASIPPGQPYE. The CDR3 in full is CASIPPGQPYEQYF.

As concerns this clone: The CDR3 end falls 3 residues outside the read, so it is completed with the germline J gene. This chain joins TRBV30 and TRBJ1-5; 7 bases map to TRBD1. This CDR3 is 13 amino acids long. In germline, CDR1 is GTSNPN, CDR2 SVGIG (reference sequence). Germline trimming cut 5 bases from V and 4 bases from J; bases unmatched to any gene: 5. This CDR3 reads CAWGETGNQPQHF. CDR3 DNA (partial): TGTGCCTGGGGTGAGACAGGGAATCAGCCC.

A remark on this clone: The read finishes 3 residues shy of the CDR3 end, and the germline J gene is used to complete it. V gene TRBV29-1 combines with J gene TRBJ1-2; tentatively, D is TRBD1 (6 bases). Trimming pared 8 bases from V and 4 bases from J, leaving 17 bases between. Germline V gene data show CDR1 as SQVTM and CDR2 as ANQGSEA. The CDR3 is 13 residues long. The DNA read from the CDR3 is TGCAGCTCCGCACAGGGAACTGCCTATGGC. This codes for CSSAQGTAYG. The full CDR3 is CSSAQGTAYGYTF.

Details on this clone: The missing CDR3 end, 3 residues past where the read stops, is filled in from the germline J gene. The gene calls are TRBV20-1 and TRBJ1-5; D possibly corresponds to TRBD1 (5 bases). With 4 bases removed from V and 0 bases from J, the gap between germline ends came to 13 bases. This CDR3 is 15 amino acids long. In germline, CDR1 is DFQATT, CDR2 SNEGSKA (reference sequence). The sequenced CDR3 bases are TGCAGTGCTATCCTCACGGACATTAGCAATCAGCCC. It codes for CSAILTDISNQP. The full CDR3 sequence reads CSAILTDISNQPQHF.

The part of the CDR3 DNA that was read is TGTGCCTGGCAGGGACAGATTGAA. This codes for CAWQGQIE. The complete CDR3 protein is CAWQGQIEAFF. V and J are TRBV30 and TRBJ1-1, with 7 positions matching TRBD1. The read gets to within 3 residues of the CDR3 end, and the germline J gene fills in the rest. V trimming: 5 bases; J trimming: 7 bases; junction bases outside the gene matches: 4. This CDR3 is 11 amino acids long. Germline loops: CDR1 GTSNPN, CDR2 SVGIG (reference sequence).

About this clone: The read ends 3 residues early relative to the CDR3; the germline J gene fills the gap. The chain employs TRBV20-1 and TRBJ2-5; tentatively, D is TRBD1 (6 bases). The germline V and J ends were trimmed by 1 base and 5 bases, with 20 bases remaining between them. CDR3 length equals 16 residues. CDR1 and CDR2 from the germline V gene are DFQATT and SNEGSKA (reference sequence). CDR3 protein: CSARGPPVQGLETQYF. The part of the CDR3 DNA that was read is TGCAGTGCTAGAGGCCCCCCCGTCCAGGGGTTGGAGACC.

As regards this clone: The read terminates 3 residues before the CDR3 end, so the remaining end is supplied by the germline J gene. The chain is built from TRBV13 and TRBJ2-5; 7 positions agree with TRBD2. CDR3 length: 13 amino acids. V lost 8 bases, J lost 4 bases, and 7 bases stayed unmatched. CDR1 and CDR2 (germline): PRHDT, FYEKMQ (reference sequence). The CDR3 DNA, read in part, is TGTGCCAGCTCCGGGGGGTTTGGAGAGACC. Translation: CASSGGFGET. In full, the CDR3 reads CASSGGFGETQYF.

With regard to this clone: Read sequence stops 3 residues before the CDR3 end, and the germline J gene provides the missing end. The V and J genes are TRBV13 and TRBJ1-2; TRBD1 is a possible D gene (6 bases). The germline V gene encodes CDR1 PRHDT and CDR2 FYEKMQ (reference sequence). Between the trimmed V and J ends, which lost 5 bases and 4 bases, there was a span of 20 bases. This CDR3 has 16 residues. The CDR3 region is CASSPRAQGRFYGYTF. The DNA read from the CDR3 is TGTGCCAGCAGCCCTCGAGCGCAGGGGCGCTTCTATGGC.

Note on this clone: The read ends 3 residues shy of where the CDR3 ends; the end is completed using the germline J gene. The gene calls are TRBV5-4 and TRBJ2-3; 9 bases align to TRBD2. The V segment lost 6 bases and the J segment 1 base; nucleotides outside the gene matches: 6. Germline CDR1 reads SGHNT; CDR2 reads YYREEE (reference sequence). The CDR3 has 15 amino acids. The sequenced part of the CDR3 DNA is TGTGCCAGCACTCCCATAGCGGGAGGCACAGATACG. This codes for CASTPIAGGTDT. The entire CDR3 sequence reads CASTPIAGGTDTQYF.

Of note for this clone: The read terminates 3 residues ahead of where the CDR3 ends, so the germline J gene completes it. The chain links TRBV20-1 to TRBJ2-2, with 10 bases that match TRBD2. The germline V gene has CDR1 DFQATT and CDR2 SNEGSKA (reference sequence). CDR3 size: 16 residues. V dropped 2 bases and J dropped 6; count of bases not matched to a gene: 9. The sequenced part of the CDR3 DNA is TGCAGTGCTAGAAAAAGCGGGAGGGTATGGGCCGGGGAG. Amino acids: CSARKSGRVWAGE. In full, the CDR3 reads CSARKSGRVWAGELFF.

The CDR3: CASSLFGQGAGYEQYF. The CDR3 DNA, read in part, is TGTGCCAGCAGTTTATTTGGCCAGGGGGCAGGCTACGAG. V usage is TRBV27 and J usage is TRBJ2-7; 8 nucleotides match TRBD1. The sequenced fragment ends 3 residues before the CDR3 boundary, so the rest is inferred from the germline J gene. The CDR3 contains 16 residues. V dropped 1 base and J dropped 3; count of bases not matched to a gene: 8. Germline CDR1 reads MNHEY; CDR2 reads SMNVEV (reference sequence).

Remarks on this clone: Sequencing ends 3 residues short of the CDR3 end; the germline J gene provides the rest. The chain uses TRBV7-9 and TRBJ1-4; TRBD1 matches at 9 bases. CDR1 SEHNR and CDR2 FQNEAQ come from the germline V gene (reference sequence). The CDR3 has 14 residues. After removal of 5 bases from V and 4 bases from J, the junction contained 2 bases not matched to a gene. CDR3 bases read: TGTGCCAGCAGCATGACAGGGGGTAATGAAAAA. Protein product: CASSMTGGNEK. The whole CDR3 protein is CASSMTGGNEKLFF. Variable domain in full (rest from reference TRBV7-9 and TRBJ1-4): DTGVSQNPRHKITKRGQNVTFRCDPISEHNRLYWYRQTLGQGPEFLTYFQNEAQLEKSRLLSDRFSAERPKGSFSTLEIQRTEQGDSAMYLCASSMTGGNEKLFFGSGTQLSVL.

Concerning this clone itself: The missing CDR3 end, 3 residues past where the read stops, is filled in from the germline J gene. This chain uses TRBV19 with TRBJ2-7; 9 nucleotides match TRBD1. After removal of 10 bases from V and 6 bases from J, the junction contained 7 bases not matched to a gene. From germline, CDR1 is LNHDA and CDR2 SQIVND (reference sequence). This CDR3 has 12 residues. The covered CDR3 bases are TGTGCCACCAGACAGGGGGGGACCGAG. It yields the protein CATRQGGTE. The complete CDR3 protein is CATRQGGTEQYF.

Worth noting for this clone: Read sequence stops 3 residues before the CDR3 end, and the germline J gene provides the missing end. The rearrangement uses TRBV13 and TRBJ2-7; TRBD2 matches at 8 bases. Germline CDR1 reads PRHDT; CDR2 reads FYEKMQ (reference sequence). J gave up 0 bases and V 7 bases, and 2 bases lay outside the gene matches. CDR3 length equals 13 residues. The CDR3: CASTSGPSYEQYF. The DNA read from the CDR3 is TGTGCCAGCACTAGCGGGCCCTCCTACGAG.

The CDR3 sequence is CASSLWREGPDEQYF. The sequenced part of the CDR3 DNA is TGTGCCAGTAGTTTGTGGCGGGAGGGCCCCGACGAG. The V gene is TRBV19, the J gene TRBJ2-7; 9 bases agree with TRBD2. The read terminates 3 residues before the CDR3 end, so the remaining end is supplied by the germline J gene. The trim removed 5 bases at V and 5 bases at J, leaving 10 bases unmatched. Looked up from germline, CDR1 is LNHDA and CDR2 is SQIVND (reference sequence). The length of the CDR3 is 15 residues.

About this clone: The CDR3 goes on 3 residues after the read ends, and that part is filled in from the germline J gene. V gene TRBV7-3 combines with J gene TRBJ2-2; tentative D call: TRBD1 (5 bases). CDR3 length equals 15 residues. Germline assignment: CDR1 SGHTA and CDR2 FQGTGA. Trimming took off 0 bases at V and 2 bases at J, with 7 bases between the two ends. The CDR3 bases that were read are TGTGCCAGCAGCTTAACGGGGCCTAACACCGGGGAG. It is translated as CASSLTGPNTGE. The whole CDR3 reads CASSLTGPNTGELFF.

In the case of this clone: The observed sequence ends 3 residues before the CDR3 terminus, with the missing tail filled in from the germline J gene. V gene TRBV20-1 combines with J gene TRBJ2-1; 8 bases map to TRBD2. The CDR3 has 14 residues. The ends lost 3 bases at V and 9 bases at J; junction bases unmatched: 10. Per germline, CDR1 DFQATT and CDR2 SNEGSKA (reference sequence). CDR3 DNA (partial): TGCAGTGCTAGCGGGAGGGACTTTCTGAGTGAG. Residues: CSASGRDFLSE. The CDR3 in full is CSASGRDFLSEQFF.

Concerning this clone itself: From the germline J gene comes the end of the CDR3, since the read stops 3 residues before it. The chain joins TRBV19 to TRBJ1-5; D might be TRBD1 (6 bases). Trimming pared 3 bases from V and 7 bases from J, leaving 13 bases between. The CDR3 contains 14 residues. Germline loops: CDR1 LNHDA, CDR2 SQIVND (reference sequence). The sequenced part of the CDR3 DNA is TGTGCCAGTAGTATGGACAGCATGGGACAGCCC. Translating gives CASSMDSMGQP. The whole CDR3 protein reads CASSMDSMGQPQHF.

As regards this clone: The read falls 3 residues short of the CDR3 end, and the missing part is taken from the germline J gene. The rearrangement uses TRBV20-1 and TRBJ2-7; 8 bases fit TRBD1. Per the germline V gene, CDR1 is DFQATT and CDR2 is SNEGSKA (reference sequence). The CDR3 loop spans 12 amino acids. Losses at the gene ends were 0 bases for V and 6 bases for J; bases not matched to a gene: 1. CDR3 loop: CSAREQGVEQYF. Incomplete CDR3 DNA: TGCAGTGCTAGAGAACAGGGGGTCGAG.

This CDR3 is CASSEDAGLAGIGTDTQYF. Partial CDR3 DNA: TGTGCCAGCAGTGAAGATGCGGGACTAGCGGGAATCGGAACAGATACG. The chain links TRBV6-1 to TRBJ2-3; 13 nucleotides line up with TRBD2. The read comes to an end 3 residues before the CDR3 does, leaving the germline J gene to fill in the end. CDR3 size: 19 residues. Germline V CDR1 and CDR2: MNHNS, SASEGT. V dropped 1 base and J dropped 3; count of bases not matched to a gene: 10.

Concerning this clone itself: The read comes to an end 3 residues before the CDR3 does, leaving the germline J gene to fill in the end. The J gene is TRBJ2-1, the V gene TRBV29-1; D possibly matches TRBD1 or TRBD2 (6 bases each). Trimming took 3 bases from V and 1 from J, leaving 13 bases between them. The germline V gene has CDR1 SQVTM and CDR2 ANQGSEA. The CDR3 spans 15 residues. CDR3 bases read: TGCAGCGTTGAGCCGGGAGACAGGTCCTACAATGAG. Amino acid sequence: CSVEPGDRSYNE. The entire CDR3 reads CSVEPGDRSYNEQFF.

Of note for this clone: Read coverage stops 3 residues before the CDR3 terminus; the germline J gene supplies the remainder. The chain links TRBV2 to TRBJ2-7; TRBD1 aligns across 7 bases. Trimming removed 7 bases from V and 5 bases from J; junction bases left unmatched: 5. From germline, CDR1 is SNHLY and CDR2 FYNNEI. This CDR3 has 12 residues. The CDR3 DNA, read in part, is TGTGCCAGCAACAAGGGGGCTGACGAG. Translating it yields CASNKGADE. In full, the CDR3 reads CASNKGADEQYF.

Note on this clone: Read coverage stops 3 residues before the CDR3 terminus; the germline J gene supplies the remainder. The chain combines TRBV7-2 with TRBJ2-1, with TRBD2 as a possible D gene (5 bases). The V and J ends lost 0 bases and 1 base respectively, with 10 bases between them. Germline values: CDR1 SGHTA, CDR2 FQGNSA. The CDR3 spans 16 residues. The CDR3 reads CASSLALGGSYNEQFF. The CDR3 bases that were read are TGTGCCAGCAGCTTAGCGTTGGGCGGGTCCTACAATGAG.

The CDR3 bases that were read are TGTGCCTGGAGTGTTGGGACAGGGACCGACGAG. It yields the protein CAWSVGTGTDE. The whole CDR3 protein reads CAWSVGTGTDEQYF. The gene calls are TRBV30 and TRBJ2-7; 9 bases align to TRBD1. The read halts 3 residues ahead of the CDR3 end, with the missing end drawn from the germline J gene. After removal of 0 bases from V and 5 bases from J, the junction contained 5 bases not matched to a gene. Germline V gene lookup returns CDR1 GTSNPN and CDR2 SVGIG (reference sequence). The CDR3 contains 14 residues.